This TCR beta chain was captured in a study of shared clonotypes between healthy human individuals. Clones were read by immunoSEQ multiplex PCR, and TCRdb kept only the in-frame ones, dropping some. Counted here are roughly 640,000 clones, around 72% occurring once; the ten biggest clones make up 1.5% to 2%. The germline gives CDR1 SGHRS, CDR2 YFSETQ. The CDR3 is made up of 14 amino acids. Findings of the study overall: Rarefaction showed that sequencing of sorted subsets was incomplete (despite large depth).

Details on this clone: Antigen unknown.

Material: memory CD4+ T cells sorted from blood. Subset indicated: CD45RA-negative fraction. The receptor comes from a woman younger than 45 in good health. The chain has TRBV5-1 and TRBJ2-5, with D uncertain. The J call may not be correct, given that the DNA end is closer to TRBJ2-7. The CDR3 sequence: CASSFRTTTNEQYF. Written as DNA, the CDR3 is TGCGCCAGCAGCTTCCGTACCACAACCAACGAGCAGTACTTC.